This is a list of T cell receptor beta chains from one sample in a study of blood T cell repertoires in COVID-19. TCRdb's table, derived via immunoSEQ multiplex PCR, lists solely in-frame clones and lacks some. Seen here are some 250,000 clones, approximately 86% observed once, and the top ten hold about 2.9%. Sequencing was performed on peripheral blood. All receptors derive from a woman in her thirties who had recovered from COVID-19. Both conserved end residues are part of each CDR3. D genes are given only for firm matches. Clone size is stated in some rows and not others, as once, few, many or a class when expanded.

d_gene	v_gene	abundance	j_gene	CDR3aa	CDR3nt
TRBD1	TRBV19	.	TRBJ2-5	CASSIEYRQGRETQYF	TGTGCCAGTAGTATAGAATATCGACAGGGTAGGGAGACCCAGTACTTC
TRBD1	TRBV20-1	.	TRBJ1-1	CSASPGTGNFRDTEAFF	TGCAGTGCTAGTCCCGGGACAGGGAATTTTCGGGACACTGAAGCTTTCTTT
TRBD1	TRBV5-1	.	TRBJ2-1	CASSQQPRGTKDEQFF	TGCGCCAGCAGCCAGCAACCCAGGGGGACAAAGGATGAGCAGTTCTTC
.	TRBV28	.	TRBJ1-2	CASRKSGILDYGYTF	TGTGCCAGCAGGAAATCAGGGATCTTAGACTATGGCTACACCTTC
TRBD1	TRBV19	once	TRBJ1-2	CASSIRGQGLGYTF	TGTGCCAGTAGTATACGAGGACAGGGGCTTGGCTACACCTTC
TRBD1	TRBV6-5	.	TRBJ1-1	CASRMDRGVKLQAFF	TGTGCCAGCAGAATGGACAGGGGGGTAAAACTGCAAGCTTTCTTT
.	TRBV9	.	TRBJ2-2	CASSVGSVNTGELFF	TGTGCCAGCAGCGTAGGTAGCGTTAACACCGGGGAGCTGTTTTTT
.	TRBV9	.	TRBJ2-3	CASSPQLGFLRDTQYF	TGTGCCAGCAGCCCTCAACTAGGATTTTTGAGAGATACGCAGTATTTT
.	TRBV2	.	TRBJ1-4	CASSDGGGTFYLEKLFF	TGTGCCAGCAGTGACGGGGGGGGGACCTTTTATCTGGAAAAACTGTTTTTT
.	TRBV11-2	.	TRBJ2-2	CASSRDNGAGELFF	TGTGCCAGCAGCCGGGACAACGGGGCCGGGGAGCTGTTTTTT
TRBD2	TRBV7-3	.	TRBJ2-1	CASSLRGDEQFF	TGTGCCAGCAGCTTACGGGGGGATGAGCAGTTCTTC
.	TRBV19	.	TRBJ1-1	CASVGPTGLNTEAFF	TGTGCCAGTGTAGGGCCAACAGGGTTGAATACTGAAGCTTTCTTT
TRBD1	TRBV5-1	.	TRBJ2-1	CASSLDGQGHGEQFF	TGCGCCAGCAGCTTGGATGGACAGGGCCACGGTGAGCAGTTCTTC
.	TRBV6-6	.	TRBJ1-2	CASSYSQDRGYTF	TGTGCCAGCAGTTACTCGCAGGATCGGGGCTACACCTTC
.	TRBV6-5	.	TRBJ1-1	CASKGGAPTEAFF	TGTGCCAGCAAAGGGGGGGCGCCCACTGAAGCTTTCTTT
.	TRBV19	.	TRBJ1-2	CASSPGGIGGYTF	TGTGCCAGTAGTCCGGGAGGGATTGGTGGCTACACCTTC
TRBD1	TRBV5-4	few	TRBJ1-1	CASSLSGTGGLNTEAFF	TGTGCCAGCAGCTTGAGTGGGACAGGGGGGCTGAACACTGAAGCTTTCTTT
TRBD2	TRBV27	.	TRBJ2-7	CASSSGTSPYEQYF	TGTGCCAGCAGTTCCGGGACTAGTCCCTACGAGCAGTACTTC
TRBD1	TRBV3-1/TRBV3-2	once	TRBJ2-1	CASSKRPQTGSYNEQFF	TGTGCCAGCAGCAAAAGGCCGCAGACAGGGTCCTACAATGAGCAGTTCTTC
.	TRBV5-1	.	TRBJ2-5	CASSNSGSQETQYF	TGCGCCAGCAGCAACTCCGGGTCCCAAGAGACCCAGTACTTC
.	TRBV19	.	TRBJ1-5	CASKSVQPNQPQHF	TGTGCCAGTAAGTCCGTACAGCCCAATCAGCCCCAGCATTTT
TRBD2	TRBV7-8	.	TRBJ2-2	CASSFKRRGENTGELFF	TGTGCCAGCAGCTTCAAGCGCCGGGGGGAGAACACCGGGGAGCTGTTTTTT
TRBD2	TRBV7-2	.	TRBJ2-7	CASSGRGFFSYEQYF	TGTGCCAGCAGCGGGAGGGGATTCTTTTCCTACGAGCAGTACTTC
.	TRBV2	.	TRBJ2-3	CASSGEGGSSDTQYF	TGTGCCAGCAGTGGTGAGGGGGGGAGTTCAGATACGCAGTATTTT
.	TRBV7-3	.	TRBJ2-7	CASSLTGPGEQYF	TGTGCCAGCAGCTTAACGGGGCCAGGCGAGCAGTACTTC
TRBD1	TRBV7-7	.	TRBJ2-7	CASSQRTGRVHEQYF	TGTGCCAGCAGCCAAAGGACAGGGAGAGTTCACGAGCAGTACTTC
TRBD2	TRBV5-4	few	TRBJ2-2	CASSLAGGTGELFF	TGTGCCAGCAGCTTGGCCGGGGGGACCGGGGAGCTGTTTTTT
.	TRBV14	.	TRBJ2-1	CASSPTRSHYNEQFF	TGTGCCAGCAGCCCAACCCGTAGCCACTACAATGAGCAGTTCTTC
.	TRBV28	.	TRBJ2-1	CASRPTTENEQFF	TGTGCCAGCAGACCAACGACGGAGAATGAGCAGTTCTTC